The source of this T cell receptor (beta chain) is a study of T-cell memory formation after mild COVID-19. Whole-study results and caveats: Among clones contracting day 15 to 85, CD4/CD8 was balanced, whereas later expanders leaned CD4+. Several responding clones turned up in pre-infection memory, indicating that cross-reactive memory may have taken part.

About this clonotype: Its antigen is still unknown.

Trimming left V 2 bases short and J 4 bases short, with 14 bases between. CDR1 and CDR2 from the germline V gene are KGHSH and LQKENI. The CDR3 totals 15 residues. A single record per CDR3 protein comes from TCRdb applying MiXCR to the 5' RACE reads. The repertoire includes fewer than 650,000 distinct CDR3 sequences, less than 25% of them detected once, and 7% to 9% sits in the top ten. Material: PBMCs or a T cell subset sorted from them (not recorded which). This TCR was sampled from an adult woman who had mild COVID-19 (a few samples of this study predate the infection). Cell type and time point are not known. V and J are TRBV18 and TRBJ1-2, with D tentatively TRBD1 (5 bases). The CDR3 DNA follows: TGTGCCAGCTCACCAAAGACAGCGGGGAGCTATGGCTACACCTTC. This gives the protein CASSPKTAGSYGYTF.